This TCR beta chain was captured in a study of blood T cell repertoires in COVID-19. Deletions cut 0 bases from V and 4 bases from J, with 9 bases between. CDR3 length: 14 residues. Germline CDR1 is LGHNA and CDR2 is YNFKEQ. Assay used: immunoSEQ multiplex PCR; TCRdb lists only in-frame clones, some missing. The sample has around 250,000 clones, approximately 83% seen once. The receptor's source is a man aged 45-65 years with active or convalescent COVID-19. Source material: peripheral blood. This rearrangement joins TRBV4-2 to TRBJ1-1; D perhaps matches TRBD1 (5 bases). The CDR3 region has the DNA TGTGCCAGCAGCCAAGATCGGGGGATCACTGAAGCTTTCTTT. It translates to CASSQDRGITEAFF.